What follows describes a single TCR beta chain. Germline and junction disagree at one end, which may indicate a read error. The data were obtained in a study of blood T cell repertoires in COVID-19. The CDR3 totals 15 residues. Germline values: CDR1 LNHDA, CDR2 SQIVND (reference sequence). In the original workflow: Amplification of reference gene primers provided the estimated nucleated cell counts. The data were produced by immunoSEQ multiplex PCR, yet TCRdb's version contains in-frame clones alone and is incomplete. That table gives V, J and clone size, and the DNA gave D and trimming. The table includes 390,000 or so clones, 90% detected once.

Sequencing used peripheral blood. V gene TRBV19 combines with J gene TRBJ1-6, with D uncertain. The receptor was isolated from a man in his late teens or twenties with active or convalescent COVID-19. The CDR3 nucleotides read TGTGCCAGTAGTATAGTAGGCGGGTATAGTTCACCCCTCCACTTT. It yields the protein CASSIVGGYSSPLHF.